This T cell receptor (beta chain) stems from a study of response to subunit inactivated influenza vaccine. Findings and caveats of the study: New T cells are recruited in small numbers by each seasonal influenza vaccination, according to the authors' suggestion.

This clonotype appeared many times. Its antigen is as yet unknown. Germline values: CDR1 SGHVS, CDR2 FNYEAQ. This CDR3 is built from 15 residues. The V gene end was trimmed by 5 bases and the J gene end by 5 bases; junction bases not matched to a gene: 10. TCRdb analysed the RT-PCR reads with MiXCR anew, one entry per CDR3 protein. The data hold about 520,000 distinct CDR3 sequences, with approximately 7.2% observed a single time. The sequence was obtained from a man between 50 and 75 years old who received an inactivated influenza vaccine. The chain couples TRBV7-6 to TRBJ2-3, with 7 bases identical to TRBD1. The source material was PBMCs from blood, sampled around 25 months after vaccination. The CDR3 sequence is CASSERGQSGDTQYF. DNA of the CDR3: TGTGCCAGCAGCGAACGGGGACAGTCGGGAGATACGCAGTATTTT.